The 13 T cell receptor beta chains listed next were all sequenced from one sample in a study of blood T cell repertoires in COVID-19. Repertoires were generated with immunoSEQ multiplex PCR, while TCRdb's copy carries only in-frame clones and drops some. Here the sample spans roughly 200,000 clones, roughly four fifths being singletons. The specimen sequenced was peripheral blood. The receptors come from a woman in her 70s with active or convalescent COVID-19.

The rearrangement links TRBV11-3 to TRBJ2-1; 7 bases fit TRBD2. V lost 1 base and J lost 12; bases outside the gene matches: 3. The CDR3 contains 12 residues. CDR1 SGHNT and CDR2 YENEEA come from the germline V gene. The CDR3 region is CASSLGGRAQFF. For the CDR3, the DNA is TGTGCCAGCAGCTTAGGCGGGAGAGCGCAGTTCTTC.

The chain has TRBV7-2 and TRBJ1-1; 11 nucleotides line up with TRBD1. The V gene's germline CDR1 is SGHTA and CDR2 FQGNSA. The CDR3 has 17 amino acids. J gave up 6 bases and V 1 base, and 10 bases lay outside the gene matches. The chain's CDR3 is CASSLGPGGQGGAEAFF. For the CDR3, the DNA is TGTGCCAGCAGCTTAGGGCCCGGGGGACAGGGGGGCGCTGAAGCTTTCTTT.

V gene TRBV28 combines with J gene TRBJ2-7; no definite D call. The length of the CDR3 is 13 residues. Between the trimmed V and J ends, which lost 3 bases and 4 bases, there was a span of 10 bases. Germline-derived CDR1 and CDR2 are MDHEN and SYDVKM. In DNA form, the CDR3 reads TGTGCCAGCAGTTTCTCCGGCAGGTACGAGCAGTACTTC. Protein sequence: CASSFSGRYEQYF.

The CDR3 sequence: CASSVGASVGTQYF. CDR3 nucleotide sequence: TGCGCCAGCTCCGTGGGGGCCAGCGTAGGTACGCAGTATTTT. The gene calls are TRBV10-2 and TRBJ2-3, with D possibly matching TRBD1 (6 bases). The CDR3 runs to 14 residues. Trimming removed 8 bases at V and 8 bases at J, with 20 bases between. Germline values: CDR1 WSHSY, CDR2 SAAADI.

This rearrangement joins TRBV9 to TRBJ2-1; TRBD2 agrees at 15 bases. V gave up 3 bases and J gave up 9 bases; unmatched junction bases: 4. CDR1 and CDR2 (germline): SGDLS, YYNGEE. There are 15 residues in the CDR3. The CDR3 DNA reads TGTGCCAGCAGCGGGACTAGCGGGAGGGAAAGTGAGCAGTTCTTC. This gives the protein CASSGTSGRESEQFF.

The chain carries TRBV7-3 and TRBJ2-2; 7 positions agree with TRBD2. Per the germline V gene, CDR1 is SGHTA and CDR2 is FQGTGA. Trimming removed 3 bases from V and 4 bases from J; junction bases left unmatched: 20. This CDR3 region has 20 residues. As DNA, the CDR3 is TGTGCCAGCAGCTTGAGAGGGAGCGGGGACGGTTTAGGACCCACCGGGGAGCTGTTTTTT. Protein sequence: CASSLRGSGDGLGPTGELFF.

The CDR3 bases are TGTGCCAGCAGTACAACCTTTGGGCCTTATGGCTACACCTTC. Encoded protein: CASSTTFGPYGYTF. V gene TRBV27 combines with J gene TRBJ1-2; no clear D gene. Trimming cost V 5 bases and J 5 bases, with 15 bases left between them. CDR1 and CDR2 (germline): MNHEY, SMNVEV (reference sequence). The CDR3 sequence is 14 residues long.

The chain carries TRBV28 and TRBJ1-1; 7 bases map to TRBD1. This CDR3 has 12 residues. Trimming cost V 2 bases and J 7 bases; bases outside gene matches: 1. Germline CDR1 reads MDHEN; CDR2 reads SYDVKM. The CDR3 sequence: CASSLRTGEAFF. The CDR3, as DNA: TGTGCCAGCAGTTTACGGACAGGTGAAGCTTTCTTT.

The V call is TRBV27, the J call TRBJ2-2; 12 bases align to TRBD2. The CDR3 covers 17 residues. Per the germline V gene, CDR1 is MNHEY and CDR2 is SMNVEV (reference sequence). The V segment lost 5 bases and the J segment 2 bases; nucleotides outside the gene matches: 6. The CDR3 sequence is CASSQTSGSFNTGELFF. The CDR3 coding sequence is TGTGCCAGCAGTCAGACTAGCGGGAGTTTTAACACCGGGGAGCTGTTTTTT.

The chain is built from TRBV6-5 and TRBJ1-6, with TRBD1 matching over 7 bases. This CDR3 has 14 amino acids. With 6 bases clipped from V and 10 bases from J, the junction kept 9 bases outside the gene matches. Germline loops: CDR1 MNHEY, CDR2 SVGAGI. CDR3 DNA: TGTGCCAGCAGCCGGGACAGTTTAGGGTCACCCCTCCACTTT. It encodes CASSRDSLGSPLHF.

The chain combines TRBV5-1 with TRBJ2-7; a possible D gene is TRBD1 (6 bases). The CDR3 runs 14 residues. The V gene's germline CDR1 is SGHRS and CDR2 YFSETQ. V was shortened by 0 bases and J by 3 bases, with 10 bases between the two germline ends. Here the CDR3 reads CASSLAGQVYEQYF. DNA of the CDR3: TGCGCCAGCAGCTTGGCGGGACAAGTCTACGAGCAGTACTTC.

V and J are TRBV2 and TRBJ1-4; 7 bases are a match to TRBD1. V was pared by 5 bases and J by 6 bases, with 9 bases of the junction left unmatched. CDR3 length: 15 amino acids. Germline-derived CDR1 and CDR2 are SNHLY and FYNNEI. CDR3 sequence: CASSSYRGVYEKLFF. CDR3 DNA sequence: TGTGCCAGCAGTTCTTACAGGGGAGTCTATGAAAAACTGTTTTTT.

This chain uses TRBV19 with TRBJ1-5; no clear D gene. Germline values: CDR1 LNHDA, CDR2 SQIVND (reference sequence). V was trimmed by 6 bases and J by 5 bases, leaving 11 bases between them. The CDR3 contains 13 residues. DNA for the CDR3: TGTGCCAGTAGGCGGGTGGGTTATCAGCCCCAGCATTTT. The encoded protein is CASRRVGYQPQHF.